Sequencing of this TCR beta chain was carried out in a study of T cell changes during pregnancy in multiple sclerosis. This clone appeared a few times. In the same sample, other DNA sequences code for this CDR3. CDR3 size: 14 residues. The ends lost 0 bases at V and 1 base at J; junction bases unmatched: 0. Germline CDR1 SGHRS, CDR2 YFSETQ. The assay was immunoSEQ multiplex PCR, and TCRdb's table has in-frame clones only and misses some. The profile shows tens of thousands of clones, roughly 89% of them singletons. This clonotype was obtained from a female donor with multiple sclerosis, enrolled in a pregnancy study. The chain carries TRBV5-1 and TRBJ1-1, with 7 bases fitting TRBD1. The sample was CD4+ T cells from peripheral blood mononuclear cells, taken in the first trimester of pregnancy. The CDR3: CASSLDRGNTEAFF. As DNA, the CDR3 is TGCGCCAGCAGCTTGGACAGGGGGAACACTGAAGCTTTCTTT.